These T cell receptor beta chains were read from a single sample in a study of cytomegalovirus exposure and HLA in healthy donors. Using immunoSEQ multiplex PCR, the repertoire was profiled, and TCRdb retains in-frame clones only, with some absent. This sample yields 90,000 to 150,000 clones, of which around 77% are seen a single time; roughly 5.2% belongs to the top ten. Input material: PBMCs. Receptors were obtained from a young man in good health and CMV-seropositive. Both conserved end residues are part of each CDR3. The order of the fields is D gene, clone size, V gene, J gene, CDR3 DNA, CDR3 protein. D genes are given only for firm matches. Size tells how often a clone was seen (once, few, many) or the class of an expanded clone, and some rows leave it out.

TRBD1	.	TRBV7-9	TRBJ1-2	TGTGCCAGCAGCGCCGACACAGGGGGCACATTTGGCTACACCTTC	CASSADTGGTFGYTF
TRBD2	.	TRBV7-9	TRBJ2-3	TGTGCCAGCAGCGCCGGGACTAGCGGTGGATATACGCAGTATTTT	CASSAGTSGGYTQYF
.	.	TRBV7-9	TRBJ1-2	TGTGCCAGCAGCCCCAAGGCAGCGTATGGCTACACCTTC	CASSPKAAYGYTF
.	once	TRBV6-6	TRBJ1-2	TGTGCCAGCAGTTACTCATCCCTTTTAGGCTACACCTTC	CASSYSSLLGYTF
TRBD1	few	TRBV4-1	TRBJ2-2	TGCGCCAGCAGCGAACAGGGGACCACCGGGGAGCTGTTTTTT	CASSEQGTTGELFF
TRBD2	.	TRBV4-1	TRBJ2-7	TGCGCCAGCAGCCAAGATCCGGGAGGGCCCTCCTACGAGCAGTACTTC	CASSQDPGGPSYEQYF
.	.	TRBV6-1	TRBJ2-1	TGTGCCAGCAACCGAAACGGGGACAATGAGCAGTTCTTC	CASNRNGDNEQFF
TRBD2	.	TRBV6-5	TRBJ2-4	TGTGCCAGCAGGACTAGCGGGTCGGACATTCAGTACTTC	CASRTSGSDIQYF
TRBD1	.	TRBV28	TRBJ1-1	TGTGCCAGCTCCGGGACAGGGGCTCTTGAAGCTTTCTTT	CASSGTGALEAFF
.	once	TRBV6-5	TRBJ1-5	TGTGCCAGCAGTTACTCGTTGAGTTACAATCAGCCCCAGCATTTT	CASSYSLSYNQPQHF
.	.	TRBV28	TRBJ1-5	TGTGCCAGCAGTTTTAAGGGGGACGTTCAAAATCAGCCCCAGCATTTT	CASSFKGDVQNQPQHF
TRBD1	few	TRBV2	TRBJ2-1	TGTGCCAGCACCGACAGGGGATCCTACAATGAGCAGTTCTTC	CASTDRGSYNEQFF
TRBD1	.	TRBV4-2	TRBJ2-3	TGTGCCAGCAGCCAAGACCGGACAGGGGAACTTCCAGATACGCAGTATTTT	CASSQDRTGELPDTQYF
TRBD1	few	TRBV28	TRBJ2-7	TGTGCCAGCAGTCTGACAGGGGTCGCCTACGAGCAGTACTTC	CASSLTGVAYEQYF
.	.	TRBV30	TRBJ1-2	TGTGCCTGGTCTCCAGGGTCTTCTGGCTACACCTTC	CAWSPGSSGYTF
TRBD2	.	TRBV7-9	TRBJ2-3	TGTGCCAGCAGCCCCGGGGGGGGCACAGATACGCAGTATTTT	CASSPGGGTDTQYF
TRBD1	.	TRBV6-1	TRBJ2-3	TGTGCCAGTACCCGGGACAGGGTTGGCACAGATACGCAGTATTTT	CASTRDRVGTDTQYF
.	once	TRBV6-1	TRBJ1-1	TGTGCCAGCAGTCCCCGAGGTGGGTTCGCTGAAGCTTTCTTT	CASSPRGGFAEAFF